This T cell receptor beta chain emerged from a study of blood T cell repertoires in COVID-19. As for the study in general: The United States, Italy and Spain provided the acute and convalescent COVID-19 samples.

Germline lookup yields CDR1 SGHDT and CDR2 YYEEEE. This CDR3 is 14 amino acids long. With 3 bases clipped from V and 4 bases from J, the junction kept 4 bases outside the gene matches. Assay: immunoSEQ multiplex PCR; the TCRdb copy retains only in-frame clones and omits some. The sample shows roughly 340,000 clones, approximately 89% of them seen only once. The genes are TRBV5-6 and TRBJ1-2; TRBD1 agrees at 9 bases. Specimen: PBMCs or T cells enriched from blood (not recorded which). The clonotype was recovered from a man aged 35 to 55 in a cohort exposed to, infected with or recovered from COVID-19 (not recorded which). In DNA, the CDR3 is TGTGCCAGCAGCTGGACAGGGGTTGGCTATGGCTACACCTTC. Translation: CASSWTGVGYGYTF.